This TCR beta chain emerged from a study of cytomegalovirus exposure and HLA in healthy donors. Overall study results and limits: In a later analysis, a genetic analysis reported fewer productive-TCR N-insertions in an Asian-associated ancestry cluster than the cohort average. A few V segments could not be told apart, such as TRBV6-2 and TRBV6-3, and were left out. What a later analysis showed was that several of the most significant clusters appeared linked to common viral pathogens. TCR beta chain V- and J-gene trimming was linked, in a later analysis, to a missense variant in DCLRE1C.

Per germline, CDR1 MNHEY and CDR2 SVGAGI. The length of the CDR3 is 13 residues. V gave up 5 bases and J gave up 5 bases, with 9 bases separating them. With respect to this clone: Its antigen is unidentified.

Vbeta (60) and Jbeta (13) primers were used in the PCR. Generated by immunoSEQ multiplex PCR, the TCRdb table keeps only in-frame clones and is missing some. The repertoire holds approximately 220,000 clones, with around 79% as singletons. J is TRBJ1-4 and V is TRBV6-5; D is ambiguous. Sequencing was performed on PBMCs. The TCR comes from a girl aged 2 to 9 in good health and CMV-seronegative. CDR3 sequence (DNA): TGTGCCAGCAGTCGGCAGGAAAATGAAAAACTGTTTTTT. It specifies CASSRQENEKLFF.